What follows is one T cell receptor (beta chain) and its context. The antigen remains undetermined. The CDR3 covers 13 residues. The V gene lost 1 base and the J gene lost 3 bases, with 7 bases spanning the gap. Germline V CDR1 and CDR2: SGHAT, FQNNGV. The assay was immunoSEQ multiplex PCR, and TCRdb's table has in-frame clones only and misses some. Of fewer than 70,000 clones in the sample, approximately 91% were seen once. This specimen belongs to a study of OX40 agonist ivuxolimab in advanced cancers. Study overall: Patients with prior anti-PD-1, anti-PD-L1 or anti-CTLA-4 therapy were eligible; approximately 37% had some. Partial responses were observed in three patients, of whom one had hepatocellular carcinoma and two had cutaneous melanoma.

Notes on the study in general: Expanded clones tended on average to be more numerous among CD8+ T cells than CD4+. Still undetermined is the antigen specificity of the expanded peripheral T cells.

This TCR was recovered from an adult with an advanced solid tumor such as melanoma, head and neck, liver or kidney cancer. This rearrangement joins TRBV11-2 to TRBJ2-7; D not certain. This sample comprised CD4+ or CD8+ T cells sorted from blood, obtained in a trial of the OX40 agonist ivuxolimab. The CDR3 protein is CASSLGADYEQYF. CDR3 coding DNA: TGTGCCAGCAGCTTAGGCGCCGACTACGAGCAGTACTTC.